What follows are 21 T cell receptor beta chains derived from one specimen sequenced in a study of shared clonotypes between healthy human individuals. Naive-designated CD8 cells lacked CD45RO, were positively enriched for CCR7, and omitted terminally differentiated effector memory CD45RA+ cells. Measured with immunoSEQ multiplex PCR; TCRdb has only the in-frame clones, and not every one. Among roughly 2 million clones listed, about 95% were seen once. The source material was naive CD8+ T cells sorted from blood. The origin of the receptors is a man aged 18 to 29 in good health.

The chain recombines TRBV4-3 with TRBJ2-5; tentative D call: TRBD1 (6 bases). CDR3 size: 14 residues. Germline-derived CDR1 and CDR2 are LGHNA and YSLEER. Trimming shortened V by 0 bases and J by 5 bases, and 10 bases separated the two germline ends. CDR3 DNA: TGCGCCAGCAGCCAAGATCAGGGGACGGAGACCCAGTACTTC. Its translation is CASSQDQGTETQYF.

This sequence joins TRBV9 and TRBJ2-7; 10 nucleotides align to TRBD1. J gave up 1 base and V 4 bases, and 5 bases lay outside the gene matches. CDR3 size: 15 residues. The germline V gene has CDR1 SGDLS and CDR2 YYNGEE. The CDR3 loop reads CASSYGQGESYEQYF. CDR3 nucleotides: TGTGCCAGCAGCTACGGACAGGGGGAATCCTACGAGCAGTACTTC.

V is TRBV29-1 and J is TRBJ2-7; D may be TRBD2 (6 bases). Per germline, CDR1 SQVTM and CDR2 ANQGSEA. V was pared by 6 bases and J by 0 bases, with 12 bases between. The CDR3 runs 13 residues. As DNA, the CDR3 is TGCAGCGTCCGGGACTTAAGCTCCTACGAGCAGTACTTC. Protein: CSVRDLSSYEQYF.

Turning to this clone: This CDR3 is also generated by other DNA sequences in the sample. The chain employs TRBV7-9 and TRBJ1-5; TRBD1 aligns across 8 bases. CDR3 length: 15 amino acids. Germline CDR1 SEHNR, CDR2 FQNEAQ (reference sequence). Unmatched junction bases numbered 5, after V lost 4 bases and J lost 3 bases. The CDR3 nucleotides read TGTGCCAGCAGCTCCGACAGGGGATCCAATCAGCCCCAGCATTTT. This encodes CASSSDRGSNQPQHF.

V gene TRBV13 combines with J gene TRBJ2-7; 13 nucleotides line up with TRBD2. V lost 5 bases and J lost 6; bases outside the gene matches: 7. This CDR3 spans 15 amino acids. CDR1 is PRHDT and CDR2 is FYEKMQ in the germline V gene (reference sequence). This CDR3 is CASSLLLAGGTEQYF. Written as DNA, the CDR3 is TGTGCCAGCAGCCTCCTACTAGCGGGAGGGACCGAGCAGTACTTC.

The J gene is TRBJ2-5, the V gene TRBV7-9, with D perhaps matching TRBD1 (5 bases). Trimming shortened V by 5 bases and J by 2 bases, and 12 bases separated the two germline ends. Germline V gene lookup returns CDR1 SEHNR and CDR2 FQNEAQ (reference sequence). This CDR3 is 14 amino acids long. The CDR3 spells CASSVIQGQETQYF. The CDR3 DNA sequence: TGTGCCAGCAGCGTGATTCAGGGACAAGAGACCCAGTACTTC.

This chain connects TRBV11-2 to TRBJ1-2, with D unclear. Trimming took off 1 base at V and 6 bases at J, with 9 bases between the two ends. The CDR3 consists of 13 residues. The V gene's germline CDR1 is SGHAT and CDR2 FQNNGV. CDR3 loop: CASSLVQAHGYTF. The DNA of the CDR3 is TGTGCCAGCAGCTTAGTGCAGGCCCATGGCTACACCTTC.

This chain links TRBV28 with TRBJ1-1; the D is unclear. CDR1 is MDHEN and CDR2 is SYDVKM in the germline V gene. CDR3 length: 13 amino acids. Trimming pared 3 bases from V and 0 bases from J, leaving 5 bases between. The CDR3 bases are TGTGCCAGCAGTTTGATTCTGAACACTGAAGCTTTCTTT. It specifies CASSLILNTEAFF.

The chain recombines TRBV7-9 with TRBJ2-7, with 8 positions matching TRBD1. Germline V gives CDR1 SEHNR, CDR2 FQNEAQ (reference sequence). Germline trimming cut 5 bases from V and 2 bases from J; bases unmatched to any gene: 8. The CDR3 totals 15 residues. CDR3 in amino acids: CASSPPRTGTYEQYF. The CDR3 DNA is TGTGCCAGCAGCCCCCCCCGGACAGGGACCTACGAGCAGTACTTC.

The chain is built from TRBV5-6 and TRBJ2-5, with 10 bases lining up with TRBD1. The V gene end was trimmed by 0 bases and the J gene end by 1 base; junction bases not matched to a gene: 3. CDR1 SGHDT and CDR2 YYEEEE come from the germline V gene. CDR3 length: 16 residues. This chain's CDR3 is CASSLGGQGPQETQYF. DNA for the CDR3: TGTGCCAGCAGCTTGGGGGGACAGGGGCCCCAAGAGACCCAGTACTTC.

In the case of this clone: A read error may produce the germline difference seen at one junction end. V usage is TRBV5-1 and J usage is TRBJ1-1; 11 bases are shared with TRBD1. The germline gives CDR1 SGHRS, CDR2 YFSETQ. CDR3 length: 16 amino acids. CDR3 nucleotides: TGCGCCAGCAGGTGGACAGGGGGCCTGGTGAAGACTGAAGCTTTCTTT. Amino acids: CASRWTGGLVKTEAFF.

This chain connects TRBV11-2 to TRBJ2-7, with D possibly being TRBD1 (5 bases). Germline assignment: CDR1 SGHAT and CDR2 FQNNGV. The CDR3 runs to 13 residues. Trimming cost V 4 bases and J 7 bases, with 14 bases left between them. The CDR3 DNA follows: TGTGCCAGCAGCTCTGCCCGTACAGGTGAGCAGTACTTC. It is translated as CASSSARTGEQYF.

The gene calls are TRBV5-3 and TRBJ2-5; D ambiguous. Near its end, the DNA agrees better with TRBJ2-7, so the J call may be wrong. TRBV5-3 is annotated as an ORF whose role is uncertain. CDR3 size: 15 residues. The CDR3 region is CARSKGRPSSYEQYF. The CDR3 coding sequence is TGTGCCAGAAGCAAAGGACGCCCGAGCTCCTACGAGCAGTACTTC.

This clone was detected only once. This chain joins TRBV19 and TRBJ2-5; the D gene is possibly TRBD1 (5 bases). Trimming took 1 base from V and 4 from J, leaving 7 bases between them. The length of the CDR3 is 13 residues. From germline, CDR1 is LNHDA and CDR2 SQIVND (reference sequence). The CDR3 region is CASSIGQGETQYF. CDR3 DNA: TGTGCCAGTAGTATAGGTCAGGGAGAGACCCAGTACTTC. Variable domain in full (rest from reference TRBV19 and TRBJ2-5): DGGITQSPKYLFRKEGQNVTLSCEQNLNHDAMYWYRQDPGQGLRLIYYSQIVNDFQKGDIAEGYSVSREKKESFPLTVTSAQKNPTAFYLCASSIGQGETQYFGPGTRLLVL.

The chain joins TRBV19 to TRBJ2-7, with D uncertain. V gave up 0 bases and J gave up 6 bases, with 15 bases separating them. The CDR3 loop spans 15 amino acids. Germline CDR1 and CDR2: LNHDA and SQIVND (reference sequence). CDR3 DNA: TGTGCCAGTAGTATAGATCTGGAGCCCCTGAGCGAGCAGTACTTC. This translates into CASSIDLEPLSEQYF.

The genes are TRBV7-2 and TRBJ1-2, with D tentatively TRBD1 (5 bases). Germline V CDR1 and CDR2: SGHTA, FQGNSA. V gave up 5 bases and J gave up 0 bases, with 10 bases separating them. The length of the CDR3 is 14 residues. The CDR3 DNA is TGTGCCAGCAGCGGGGCAGTTACTAACTATGGCTACACCTTC. This sequence encodes CASSGAVTNYGYTF.

In DNA, the CDR3 is TGCGCCGCTGGACCTGTCCAAGAGACCCAGTACTTC. Its protein is CAAGPVQETQYF. This chain connects TRBV10-2 to TRBJ2-5, with unresolved D. Germline CDR1 reads WSHSY; CDR2 reads SAAADI. The CDR3 consists of 12 residues. Trimming pared 11 bases from V and 1 base from J, leaving 11 bases between.

The rearrangement uses TRBV6-1 and TRBJ1-6, with D possibly being TRBD1 (6 bases). This CDR3 comprises 11 residues. Trimming removed 7 bases at V and 10 bases at J, with 8 bases between. CDR1 is MNHNS, CDR2 SASEGT, per germline. The CDR3 reads CASTQGSPLHF. DNA for the CDR3: TGTGCCAGCACCCAGGGGTCACCCCTCCACTTT.

The V and J genes are TRBV7-8 and TRBJ2-1; D remains ambiguous. V lost 1 base to trimming and J lost 0 bases, with 7 bases between them. The CDR3 covers 15 residues. CDR1 is SGHVS, CDR2 FQNEAQ, per germline. CDR3 in DNA: TGTGCCAGCAGCTTAGAAGTCGACTCCTACAATGAGCAGTTCTTC. This encodes CASSLEVDSYNEQFF.

The chain joins TRBV10-3 to TRBJ2-5; D call uncertain. This CDR3 is 14 amino acids long. V lost 8 bases, J lost 0 bases, and 13 bases lay in between. Per the germline V gene, CDR1 is ENHRY and CDR2 is SYGVKD. In nucleotides, the CDR3 is TGTGCCATCCGAGCCACGGGTGACCAAGAGACCCAGTACTTC. It yields the protein CAIRATGDQETQYF.

This clone occurred once. This sequence joins TRBV10-3 and TRBJ2-1, with TRBD2 as a possible D gene (5 bases). The V gene lost 6 bases and the J gene lost 5 bases, with 14 bases spanning the gap. The CDR3 is made up of 14 amino acids. Germline CDR1 reads ENHRY; CDR2 reads SYGVKD. CDR3 sequence reads: CAIRDSRLDNEQFF. In DNA form, the CDR3 reads TGTGCCATCAGGGACTCACGCTTGGACAATGAGCAGTTCTTC.